What follows describes a single T cell receptor (beta chain). This clone was detected a few times. Its target antigen remains unknown. Per-nucleotide qualities are absent, and no much larger clonotype sits a single base away. The sample is drawn from a study of OX40 agonist ivuxolimab in advanced cancers. In the study overall: Ivuxolimab was an agonistic, fully human IgG2 monoclonal antibody directed against OX40 (CD134), a costimulatory receptor. Of the approximately 53 patients in dose escalation, about 20 had hepatocellular carcinoma, about 15 had melanoma, 9 had renal cell carcinoma and 9 had head and neck cancer. Intravenous ivuxolimab was administered to patients every 2 weeks at six dose levels: 0.01, 0.1, 0.3, 1.5, 3 and 10 mg/kg. The paper describes the monotherapy dose-escalation part (N = 52 patients) of the phase I trial of ivuxolimab. Three dose-escalation patients achieved partial responses, one with hepatocellular carcinoma and two with cutaneous melanoma. Peripheral TCRbeta sequencing was intended to test whether TCR sequence diversity was altered and clonal T-cell expansion was caused by ivuxolimab. In the dose-escalation cohort, around four fifths of patients were male, and the mean age was around 60 years with a range of roughly 23 to 79. Prior anti-PD-1, anti-PD-L1 or anti-CTLA-4 therapy was permitted, and 30% to 45% of dose-escalation patients had received checkpoint inhibitors.

Patients with autoimmune disease history or receiving systemic immunosuppression were excluded from the trial. In every dose cohort, peripheral blood was drawn for TCR sequencing at baseline, cycle 4 day 1, and cycle 7 day 1. The samples were taken from a phase I, first-in-human, multicenter, open-label dose-escalation trial of ivuxolimab. Adults with locally advanced or metastatic melanoma, renal cell carcinoma, hepatocellular carcinoma or head and neck squamous cell carcinoma were enrolled in the trial. Before TCR sequencing, CD4+ T cells and CD8+ T cells from peripheral blood were sorted into separate populations. Genomic DNA was isolated from the sorted cells so that the TCRbeta CDR3 region could be sequenced. The immunoSEQ Assay was used for sequencing of TCRbeta CDR3 regions. Held by TCRdb, this immuneACCESS table contains in-frame sequences only and omits some clones. Under half of the omission traces to an unresolved V gene where checked; the cause of the rest is unknown. Across this sample there are 75,000 to 90,000 clones, with about 90% seen only once. The top ten hold 9% to 10% of the sample.

The paper as a whole reports these results and caveats: After ivuxolimab, more expanded clones were found on average in CD8+ T cells than in CD4+ T cells. Partial responders in the 0.1-3.0 mg/kg groups had among the lowest normalized peripheral clonal expansion, especially among CD8+ T cells. The antigen specificity of the peripheral T cells that underwent clonal expansion was not determined. Low levels of normalized T-cell clonal expansion were also seen in some patients who did not respond. At doses from 0.1 to 3.0 mg/kg, clonal expansion was seen in both CD4+ and CD8+ blood T cells between baseline and week 6.

V is cut by 4 bases and J by 3 bases, and the space between the germline ends is 7 bases. The CDR3, cysteine through phenylalanine, is 13 amino acids long. Just the 39-base CDR3 DNA is kept, in frame starting at base 1. Looking up the germline V gene yields CDR1 SGDLS and CDR2 YYNGEE. The sample in question was CD4+ or CD8+ T cells sorted from blood, obtained in a trial of the OX40 agonist ivuxolimab. Recombination joined TRBV9 with TRBJ2-2; too little of a D gene remains to name it. The receptor's source is an adult with an advanced solid tumor such as melanoma, head and neck, liver or kidney cancer. The nucleotide sequence is TGTGCCAGCAGCAGACCCTACACCGGGGAGCTGTTTTTT. It translates to CASSRPYTGELFF.